This T cell receptor beta chain was documented in a study of blood T cell repertoires in COVID-19. Study at large: Donors in the United States, Italy and Spain gave samples during acute or convalescent COVID-19. Sources were T cells, B-cell-depleted T cells, or PBMCs; the material itself was cDNA or gDNA.

The count of this clone is one. Trimming removed 0 bases from V and 0 bases from J, with 9 bases in between. The CDR3 sequence is 16 residues long. CDR1 and CDR2 (germline): SNHLY, FYNNEI. Authors' methods: Using reference gene primer amplification, nucleated cell counts were estimated. Sequenced by immunoSEQ multiplex PCR; TCRdb stores in-frame clones only, minus some. The V and J calls and clone size come from that table; D and trimming were worked out from the DNA. The sample records 60,000 to 65,000 clones, 65% to 80% being singletons. The origin of this receptor is a woman older than 75 with active or convalescent COVID-19. Sequences were obtained from peripheral blood. V gene TRBV2 combines with J gene TRBJ1-5; D gene unclear. The DNA for the CDR3 is TGTGCCAGCAGTGAAGCGCGCGGGTATAGCAATCAGCCCCAGCATTTT. Its translation is CASSEARGYSNQPQHF.